Presented here are 3 T cell receptor beta chains from one specimen sequenced in a study of T cells expressing NK-cell markers. TCRdb reanalyzed the 5' RACE reads and collapses them to one entry per CDR3 protein, without DNA. The sample includes a few hundred thousand distinct CDR3 sequences. The sample was blood T cells: a sorted CD56 or NKG2C T cell subset, CD4+ or CD8+ T cells, or bulk PBMC T cells (not recorded which). The receptor source for this set is a man aged 18-75 years in good health.

V gene TRBV20-1 combines with J gene TRBJ1-2; no DNA is available, so the TRBD1 call from TCRdb remains unchecked. The CDR3 covers 15 residues. CDR1 and CDR2 (germline): DFQATT, SNEGSKA (reference sequence). The CDR3 spells CSAIQGQAVLYGYTF.

This chain links TRBV5-1 with TRBJ2-1; TCRdb names TRBD2, which stays unverified in the absence of DNA. CDR3 length: 17 amino acids. Germline CDR1 is SGHRS and CDR2 is YFSETQ. The CDR3 loop reads CASSLGLAGGTIGEQFF.

The V call is TRBV5-1, the J call TRBJ2-7. The length of the CDR3 is 18 residues. In germline, CDR1 is SGHRS, CDR2 YFSETQ. The CDR3 sequence is CASSFHPPTAGSSYEQYF.